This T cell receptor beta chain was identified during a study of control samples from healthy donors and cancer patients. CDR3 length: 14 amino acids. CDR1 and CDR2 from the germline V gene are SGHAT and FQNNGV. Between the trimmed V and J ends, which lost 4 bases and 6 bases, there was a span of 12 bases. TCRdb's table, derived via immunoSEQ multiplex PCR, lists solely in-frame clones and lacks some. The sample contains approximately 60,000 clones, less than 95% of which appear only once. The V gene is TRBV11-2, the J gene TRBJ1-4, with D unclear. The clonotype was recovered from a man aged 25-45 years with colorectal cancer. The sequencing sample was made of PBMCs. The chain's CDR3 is CASSSSFGDEKLFF. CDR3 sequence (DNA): TGTGCCAGCAGCTCGAGTTTTGGGGATGAAAAACTGTTTTTT.